This TCR beta chain emerged from a study of blood T cell repertoires in COVID-19. The CDR3 covers 14 residues. The V gene's germline CDR1 is SNHLY and CDR2 FYNNEI. V dropped 3 bases and J dropped 1 base, with 7 bases sitting between them. Individuals drawn from about 26 US areas were roughly 18 to 95 years old. People in the exposed group encountered a COVID-19 case within 2 weeks before entering the study. Authors' data handling: Amplification from reference gene primers served as the basis for estimated nucleated cell counts. Generated by immunoSEQ multiplex PCR, the TCRdb table keeps only in-frame clones and is missing some. V, J and clone size derive from that table, while D and trimming were established from the DNA sequence. This sample yields more than 300,000 clones, of which approximately 90% are seen a single time; more than 0.85% belongs to the top ten.

The chain is built from TRBV2 and TRBJ1-5; D is unclear. Sequencing input: PBMCs or T cells enriched from blood (not recorded which). The source of this sequence is a woman in her thirties or forties who had been exposed to COVID-19. The CDR3 spells CASSDRLSNQPQHF. The CDR3, as DNA: TGTGCCAGCAGTGACAGACTGAGCAATCAGCCCCAGCATTTT. Full variable domain (missing parts from reference TRBV2 and TRBJ1-5): EPEVTQTPSHQVTQMGQEVILRCVPISNHLYFYWYRQILGQKVEFLVSFYNNEISEKSEIFDDQFSVERPDGSNFTLKIRSTKLEDSAMYFCASSDRLSNQPQHFGDGTRLSIL.